One T cell receptor beta chain is described in this entry. Some clones are missing from TCRdb's copy, which holds only in-frame ones; the method was immunoSEQ multiplex PCR. The sample yields fewer than 90,000 clones, about four fifths seen once. The data belong to a study of T cells in localized non-small cell lung cancer. CDR1 is LNHDA, CDR2 SQIVND, per germline (reference sequence). The CDR3 sequence is 13 residues long. The germline V and J ends were trimmed by 5 bases and 3 bases, with 11 bases remaining between them. The sequences come from peripheral blood, collected before any cancer treatment. The genes are TRBV19 and TRBJ2-7; D ambiguous. The sequence derives from a man aged 35 to 70 with stage I lung adenocarcinoma. The CDR3 loop is CASSPFIGYEQYF. The CDR3 nucleotides read TGTGCCAGTAGTCCCTTCATCGGCTACGAGCAGTACTTC.